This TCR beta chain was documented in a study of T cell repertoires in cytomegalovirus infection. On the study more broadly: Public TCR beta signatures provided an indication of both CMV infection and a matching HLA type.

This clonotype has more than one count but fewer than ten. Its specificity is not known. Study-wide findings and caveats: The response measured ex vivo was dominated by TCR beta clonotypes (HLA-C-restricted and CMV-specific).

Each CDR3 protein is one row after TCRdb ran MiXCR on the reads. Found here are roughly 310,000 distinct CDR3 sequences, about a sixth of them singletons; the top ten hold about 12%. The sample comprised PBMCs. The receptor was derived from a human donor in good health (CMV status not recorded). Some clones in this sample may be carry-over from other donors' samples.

CDR3 DNA: TGTGCCAGCAGCGCATCTAGCGGCAATCCCTACGAGCAGTACTTC. Translated, it gives CASSASSGNPYEQYF. The chain couples TRBV2 to TRBJ2-7; 7 nucleotides line up with TRBD2. The V gene end was trimmed by 6 bases and the J gene end by 2 bases; junction bases not matched to a gene: 10. The CDR3 runs to 15 residues. The germline V gene encodes CDR1 SNHLY and CDR2 FYNNEI.